The source of this T cell receptor beta chain is a study of blood T cell repertoires in COVID-19. Turning to the study itself: Sites across the United States, Italy and Spain contributed samples from acute and convalescent COVID-19. T cells, B-cell-depleted T cells, or PBMCs provided the cDNA or gDNA that served as material.

In its sample, this clone was seen once. Authors' methods: Counts of nucleated cells, estimated from reference gene primer amplification, were obtained. Method: immunoSEQ multiplex PCR; TCRdb's copy keeps in-frame clones and lacks some. D and trimming come from the DNA, and the V and J calls and clone size come from that table. The table has 150,000 to 200,000 clones, 82% seen once. With V trimmed by 0 bases and J by 5 bases, 12 bases remained unmatched. CDR3 length: 17 residues. Germline-derived CDR1 and CDR2 are LGHNA and YSLEER. V usage is TRBV4-3 and J usage is TRBJ2-7, with TRBD1 matching over 8 bases. Material for sequencing was peripheral blood. The clonotype comes from a woman in her seventies with acute or convalescent COVID-19. The CDR3 region has the DNA TGCGCCAGCAGCCAAGATGGGACAGGTAGTGTCGTGGACGAGCAGTACTTC. It translates to CASSQDGTGSVVDEQYF.